The entry that follows covers one T cell receptor (beta chain) sequence. TCRdb keeps only in-frame clones here, not all; method: immunoSEQ multiplex PCR. The repertoire has around 19,000 clones, roughly 87% of them found once; the top ten carry 1.5% to 2%. This sample was included in a study of T cells in narcolepsy. This CDR3 has 16 residues. J gave up 7 bases and V 4 bases, and 11 bases lay outside the gene matches. The germline V gene has CDR1 SGHTA and CDR2 FQGNSA. Sequencing was done on a sample of memory (CD45RA-) CD4+ T cells from blood. The chain couples TRBV7-2 to TRBJ2-7; 12 bases are a match to TRBD1. This TCR was sampled from a human donor in good health. This CDR3 is CASSSGWGQGAREQYF. CDR3 DNA sequence: TGTGCCAGCAGCTCAGGATGGGGACAGGGGGCGCGTGAGCAGTACTTC. The whole variable domain, remainder taken from reference TRBV7-2 and TRBJ2-7, is GAGVSQSPSNKVTEKGKDVELRCDPISGHTALYWYRQSLGQGLEFLIYFQGNSAPDKSGLPSDRFSAERTGGSVSTLTIQRTQQEDSAVYLCASSSGWGQGAREQYFGPGTRLTVT.